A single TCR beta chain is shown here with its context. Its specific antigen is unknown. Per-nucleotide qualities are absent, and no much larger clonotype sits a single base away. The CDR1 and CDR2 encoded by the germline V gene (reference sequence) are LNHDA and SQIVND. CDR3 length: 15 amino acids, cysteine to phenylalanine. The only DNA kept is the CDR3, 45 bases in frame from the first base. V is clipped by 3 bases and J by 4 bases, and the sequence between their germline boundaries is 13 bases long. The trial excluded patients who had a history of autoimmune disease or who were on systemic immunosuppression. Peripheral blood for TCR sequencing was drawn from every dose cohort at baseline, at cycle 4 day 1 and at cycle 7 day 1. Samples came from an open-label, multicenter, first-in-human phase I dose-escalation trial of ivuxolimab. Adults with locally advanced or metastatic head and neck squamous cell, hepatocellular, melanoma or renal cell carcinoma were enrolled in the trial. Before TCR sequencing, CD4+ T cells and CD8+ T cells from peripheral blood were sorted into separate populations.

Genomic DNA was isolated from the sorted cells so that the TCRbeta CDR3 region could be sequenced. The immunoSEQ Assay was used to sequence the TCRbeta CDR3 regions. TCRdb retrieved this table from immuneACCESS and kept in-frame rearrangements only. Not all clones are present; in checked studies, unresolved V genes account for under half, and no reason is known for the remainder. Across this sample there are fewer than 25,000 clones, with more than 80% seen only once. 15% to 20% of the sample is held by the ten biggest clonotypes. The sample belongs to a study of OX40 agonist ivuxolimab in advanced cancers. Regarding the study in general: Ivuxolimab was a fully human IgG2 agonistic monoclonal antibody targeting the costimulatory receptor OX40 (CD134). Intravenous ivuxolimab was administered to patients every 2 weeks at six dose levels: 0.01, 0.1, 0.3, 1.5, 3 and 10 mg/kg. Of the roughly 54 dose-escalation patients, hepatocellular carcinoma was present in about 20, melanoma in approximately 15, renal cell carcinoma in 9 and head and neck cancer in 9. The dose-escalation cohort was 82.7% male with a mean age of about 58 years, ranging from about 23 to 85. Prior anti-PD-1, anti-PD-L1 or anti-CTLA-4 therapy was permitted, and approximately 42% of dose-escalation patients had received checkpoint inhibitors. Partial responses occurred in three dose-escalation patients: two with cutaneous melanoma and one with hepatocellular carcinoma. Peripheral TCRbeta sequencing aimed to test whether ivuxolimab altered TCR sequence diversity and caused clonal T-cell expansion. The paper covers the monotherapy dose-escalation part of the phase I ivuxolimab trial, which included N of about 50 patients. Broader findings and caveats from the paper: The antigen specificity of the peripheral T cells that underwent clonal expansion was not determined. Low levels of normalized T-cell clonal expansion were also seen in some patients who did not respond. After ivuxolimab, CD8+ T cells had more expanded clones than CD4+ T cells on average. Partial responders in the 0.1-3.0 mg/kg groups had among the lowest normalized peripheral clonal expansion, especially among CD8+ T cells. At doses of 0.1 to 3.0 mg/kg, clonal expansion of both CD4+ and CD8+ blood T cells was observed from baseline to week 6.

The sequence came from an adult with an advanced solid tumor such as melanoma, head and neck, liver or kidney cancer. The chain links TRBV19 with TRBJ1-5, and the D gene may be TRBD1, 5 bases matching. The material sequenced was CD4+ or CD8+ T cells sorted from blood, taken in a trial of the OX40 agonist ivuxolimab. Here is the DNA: TGTGCCAGTAGTATGGGTAGGGGCGCGAATCAGCCCCAGCATTTT. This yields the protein CASSMGRGANQPQHF.